The next 27 T cell receptor beta chains were all read from a single sample in a study of breast tumors, draining lymph nodes, adjacent tissues. TCRdb re-called the multiplex PCR reads with MiXCR, one entry per CDR3 protein. The top ten hold less than 6% of the sample, which has about 110,000 distinct CDR3 sequences, less than 40% seen once. Breast cancer patients provided tissue from their axillary draining lymph nodes. Sequencing was performed on axillary lymph node tissue. The receptor set was obtained from a female donor with breast cancer. Some clones in this sample may be carry-over from other donors' samples.

This clonotype was seen many times. The chain is built from TRBV4-2 and TRBJ2-4, with 7 nucleotides matching TRBD2. Trimming cost V 1 base and J 2 bases; bases outside gene matches: 8. This CDR3 is built from 17 residues. The V gene's germline CDR1 is LGHNA and CDR2 YNFKEQ. CDR3 sequence reads: CASSQVPQGLTKNIQYF. The CDR3 DNA follows: TGTGCCAGCAGCCAAGTCCCGCAGGGACTAACCAAAAACATTCAGTACTTC.

This clonotype was seen repeatedly, ten times or more. The gene calls are TRBV20-1 and TRBJ2-3, with a tentative D call TRBD2 (6 bases). The length of the CDR3 is 13 residues. The V end lost 6 bases, the J end lost 5 bases, and 15 bases lay between the germline ends. In germline, CDR1 is DFQATT, CDR2 SNEGSKA (reference sequence). This CDR3 is CSAIGLRVDTQYF. The CDR3 region has the DNA TGCAGTGCCATCGGACTACGGGTAGATACGCAGTATTTT.

Comments on this clonotype: Because it lacks the conserved phenylalanine or tryptophan at the end, this CDR3 is likely a read error. This rearrangement joins TRBV7-2 to TRBJ2-5; D unclear. V lost 3 bases, J lost 4 bases, and 12 bases lay in between. This CDR3 comprises 14 residues. Germline loops: CDR1 SGHTA, CDR2 FQGNSA. CDR3 residues: CASSFPWTTETQYL. CDR3 nucleotides: TGTGCCAGCAGCTTCCCTTGGACCACAGAGACCCAGTACCTC.

A remark on this clonotype: A read error may produce the germline difference seen at one junction end. The V call is TRBV20-1, the J call TRBJ1-2, with D tentatively TRBD1 (5 bases). This CDR3 is built from 15 residues. Germline assignment: CDR1 DFQATT and CDR2 SNEGSKA (reference sequence). This CDR3 reads CRAKLVGAPNYGYTF. CDR3 nucleotide sequence: TGCAGAGCTAAGCTGGTAGGGGCCCCTAACTATGGCTACACCTTC.

This clonotype was counted between two and nine times. The chain couples TRBV6-5 to TRBJ1-1; no reliable D call. Germline V gives CDR1 MNHEY, CDR2 SVGAGI. Trimming took 5 bases from V and 4 from J, leaving 14 bases between them. The CDR3 runs to 14 residues. The CDR3 loop is CASSHGEEATEAFF. The CDR3 nucleotides read TGTGCCAGCAGTCACGGGGAGGAGGCCACTGAAGCTTTCTTT.

V and J are TRBV7-3 and TRBJ2-1; 11 bases line up with TRBD2. Germline V lookup: CDR1 SGHTA, CDR2 FQGTGA. Trimming took 7 bases from V and 6 from J; bases not matched to a gene: 5. The CDR3 has 14 amino acids. CDR3 nucleotides: TGTGCCAGCAAAATTAGCGGGGGGGCCAATGAGCAGTTCTTC. It translates to CASKISGGANEQFF.

Of note for this clonotype: At one of its ends the junction is not consistent with the germline gene, which may arise from a read error. The chain combines TRBV7-8 with TRBJ2-7; D gene ambiguous. The CDR3 contains 15 residues. CDR1 and CDR2 (germline): SGHVS, FQNEAQ. The CDR3 loop is CASSVERLAAYEPYF. In DNA form, the CDR3 reads TGTGCCAGCAGCGTAGAGCGACTTGCAGCCTACGAGCCGTACTTC.

This clonotype was seen ten or more times. This sequence joins TRBV19 and TRBJ2-3; tentatively, D is TRBD2 (6 bases). Germline CDR1 LNHDA, CDR2 SQIVND (reference sequence). This CDR3 comprises 13 residues. The V gene lost 5 bases and the J gene lost 10 bases, with 16 bases spanning the gap. The CDR3 coding sequence is TGTGCCAGTAGTGGTAGCGGCTCTGGGGCGCAGTATTTT. Its protein product is CASSGSGSGAQYF.

This clonotype was counted ten times or more. This chain links TRBV7-3 with TRBJ2-5, with 8 bases aligning to TRBD2. Trimming at V came to 2 bases and at J to 4 bases, leaving 6 bases not matched to a gene. This CDR3 is 15 amino acids long. Germline lookup yields CDR1 SGHTA and CDR2 FQGTGA. The CDR3 DNA follows: TGTGCCAGCAGCTTAGCGGGAGGAAGGGGAGAGACCCAGTACTTC. Amino acids: CASSLAGGRGETQYF.

Many counts were recorded for this clonotype. The chain links TRBV7-9 to TRBJ1-4; no definite D call. V lost 5 bases and J 0 bases, leaving 16 bases between the germline ends. This CDR3 has 17 amino acids. Germline V gene lookup returns CDR1 SEHNR and CDR2 FQNEAQ (reference sequence). Written as DNA, the CDR3 is TGTGCCAGCAGCCCTTACTTTGGAGTTGCAACTAATGAAAAACTGTTTTTT. It yields the protein CASSPYFGVATNEKLFF. Combining the CDR3 with reference TRBV7-9 and TRBJ1-4 gives the whole variable domain DTGVSQNPRHKITKRGQNVTFRCDPISEHNRLYWYRQTLGQGPEFLTYFQNEAQLEKSRLLSDRFSAERPKGSFSTLEIQRTEQGDSAMYLCASSPYFGVATNEKLFFGSGTQLSVL.

This clonotype came up many times. The gene calls are TRBV7-6 and TRBJ2-1, with D maybe TRBD1 (5 bases). Deletions cut 5 bases from V and 0 bases from J, with 17 bases between. The CDR3 loop spans 17 amino acids. CDR1 is SGHVS and CDR2 is FNYEAQ in the germline V gene. Here the CDR3 reads CASSAGQGLSSYNEQFF. The CDR3 region has the DNA TGTGCCAGCAGCGCCGGACAAGGGCTAAGCTCCTACAATGAGCAGTTCTTC.

This clonotype has a count of ten or more. The rearrangement links TRBV12-3 or TRBV12-4 to TRBJ1-2; no clear D. This CDR3 spans 15 amino acids. Trimming took 4 bases from V and 3 from J, leaving 15 bases between them. The CDR3 is CASSSPDLADYGYTF. CDR3 DNA: TGTGCCAGCAGTTCCCCGGACCTCGCTGACTATGGCTACACCTTC.

This clonotype was counted at least ten times. J is TRBJ2-3 and V is TRBV19, with 7 bases fitting TRBD1. The ends lost 6 bases at V and 6 bases at J; junction bases unmatched: 3. The germline gives CDR1 LNHDA, CDR2 SQIVND (reference sequence). The CDR3 length is 12 residues. The CDR3: CASRSQGDTQYF. The DNA for the CDR3 is TGTGCCAGTAGATCACAGGGGGATACGCAGTATTTT.

J is TRBJ2-7 and V is TRBV5-4, with no clear D. CDR1 SGHNT and CDR2 YYREEE come from the germline V gene (reference sequence). The CDR3 consists of 14 residues. Trimming shortened V by 4 bases and J by 4 bases, and 15 bases separated the two germline ends. CDR3 DNA: TGTGCCAGCAGCACGGACCCACTACCTTACGAGCAGTACTTC. Its protein is CASSTDPLPYEQYF. Complete variable domain (other parts from reference TRBV5-4 and TRBJ2-7): ETGVTQSPTHLIKTRGQQVTLRCSSQSGHNTVSWYQQALGQGPQFIFQYYREEENGRGNFPPRFSGLQFPNYSSELNVNALELDDSALYLCASSTDPLPYEQYFGPGTRLTVT.

With regard to this clonotype: With a much larger clone just one base away, this may be a read error. The chain links TRBV14 to TRBJ2-6; D possibly corresponds to TRBD1 (5 bases). Germline CDR1 reads SGHDN; CDR2 reads FVKESK. The CDR3 sequence is 16 residues long. Here the CDR3 reads CASSQDWITGANALTF. Written as DNA, the CDR3 is TGTGCCAGCAGCCAAGACTGGATAACTGGGGCCAACGCCCTGACTTTC.

With regard to this clonotype: Possible read error: a much larger clone is one base away. V and J are TRBV20-1 and TRBJ2-1; a weak D match, TRBD1 (6 bases). The CDR3 covers 16 residues. V lost 1 base and J lost 4, with 17 bases in between. CDR1 is DFQATT and CDR2 is SNEGSKA in the germline V gene (reference sequence). The CDR3 DNA reads TGCAGTGCTAGAGTCCATACAGGGAAACCTTACAATGAGCAGTTCTTC. This codes for CSARVHTGKPYNEQFF.

CDR3 sequence: CASSLWTSGGAYEQFF. The CDR3 DNA follows: TGTGCCAGCAGCCTCTGGACTAGCGGGGGGGCATATGAGCAGTTCTTC. The V gene is TRBV9, the J gene TRBJ2-1, with 15 nucleotides matching TRBD2. CDR1 SGDLS and CDR2 YYNGEE come from the germline V gene. This CDR3 has 16 amino acids. V lost 4 bases and J lost 8; bases outside the gene matches: 7.

This clonotype was observed at least ten times. This chain joins TRBV2 and TRBJ1-5, with unresolved D. Trimming took off 6 bases at V and 4 bases at J, with 13 bases between the two ends. This CDR3 region has 14 residues. Germline-derived CDR1 and CDR2 are SNHLY and FYNNEI. The CDR3 reads CASRTGPRNQPQHF. CDR3 DNA sequence: TGTGCCAGCAGGACCGGTCCTAGAAATCAGCCCCAGCATTTT. Full variable domain (rest looked up from reference TRBV2 and TRBJ1-5): EPEVTQTPSHQVTQMGQEVILRCVPISNHLYFYWYRQILGQKVEFLVSFYNNEISEKSEIFDDQFSVERPDGSNFTLKIRSTKLEDSAMYFCASRTGPRNQPQHFGDGTRLSIL.

J is TRBJ1-1 and V is TRBV27, with no clear D. This CDR3 is built from 13 residues. Germline V gene data show CDR1 as MNHEY and CDR2 as SMNVEV (reference sequence). V was clipped by 1 base and J by 2 bases, with 5 bases between them. The CDR3 protein is CASSLWDNTEAFF. CDR3 bases: TGTGCCAGCAGTTTATGGGATAACACTGAAGCTTTCTTT.

This clonotype was seen many times. The chain employs TRBV5-1 and TRBJ2-7; tentative D call: TRBD2 (6 bases). Germline V gene sequence: CDR1 SGHRS, CDR2 YFSETQ. Trimming took 0 bases from V and 2 from J, leaving 12 bases between them. This CDR3 contains 15 residues. The CDR3: CASSLESGGAYEQYF. The CDR3, as DNA: TGCGCCAGCAGCTTGGAATCGGGCGGGGCCTACGAGCAGTACTTC. Using reference TRBV5-1 and TRBJ2-7 for the parts outside the CDR3, the full variable domain is KAGVTQTPRYLIKTRGQQVTLSCSPISGHRSVSWYQQTPGQGLQFLFEYFSETQRNKGNFPGRFSGRQFSNSRSEMNVSTLELGDSALYLCASSLESGGAYEQYFGPGTRLTVT.

In this sample, this clonotype turned up many times. This may stem from a read error, because a much larger clone lies one nucleotide away. The chain has TRBV9 and TRBJ2-7; D call uncertain. This CDR3 region has 14 residues. CDR1 SGDLS and CDR2 YYNGEE come from the germline V gene. DNA for the CDR3: TGTGCCAGCAGCGTAGATATAGACTCGTACGAGCAGTCCTTC. Amino acid sequence: CASSVDIDSYEQSF.

This clonotype has a count of ten or more. In DNA, the CDR3 is TGTGCCAGCAGTCGGACCGGGACCTCGAACACCGGGGAGCTGTTTTTT. Translated: CASSRTGTSNTGELFF. J is TRBJ2-2 and V is TRBV27; D is perhaps TRBD1 or TRBD2 (5 bases each). Between the trimmed V and J ends, which lost 5 bases and 0 bases, there was a span of 13 bases. The CDR3 has 16 amino acids. CDR1 is MNHEY, CDR2 SMNVEV, per germline (reference sequence).

Only a few counts were recorded for this clonotype. This clone may be a read error of a much larger clone one base away. The V gene is TRBV6-4, the J gene TRBJ2-6; 11 bases agree with TRBD1. J gave up 1 base and V 8 bases, and 7 bases lay outside the gene matches. CDR3 size: 17 residues. Germline loops: CDR1 MRHNA, CDR2 SNTAGT. The CDR3 DNA reads as TGTGCCAGCGCGCGGACAGGGGGCGAGTCTGGGGCCAACGTCCTGACTTTC. This codes for CASARTGGESGANVLTF.

This clonotype appeared many times. Here the CDR3 DNA reads TGTGCCAGCAGCGTAGGGACAGGGGAAGGTGAGCAGTTCTTC. Protein sequence: CASSVGTGEGEQFF. This chain uses TRBV9 with TRBJ2-1; 9 nucleotides match TRBD1. CDR1 and CDR2 (germline): SGDLS, YYNGEE. V lost 0 bases and J lost 9; bases outside the gene matches: 4. This CDR3 spans 14 amino acids.

Regarding this clonotype: No conserved phenylalanine or tryptophan ends this CDR3, so it is likely a read error. This chain connects TRBV6-6 to TRBJ2-6; D is uncertain. The CDR3 runs to 18 residues. V was pared by 6 bases and J by 2 bases, with 20 bases between. Looked up from germline, CDR1 is MNHNY and CDR2 is SVGAGI (reference sequence). DNA for the CDR3: TGTGCCAGCAGGCTCAGCAGCGACCTACTAACTGGGGCCAACGTCCTGACTATC. Its protein product is CASRLSSDLLTGANVLTI.

There are many counts of this clonotype. Here the CDR3 reads CASSKQGSYEQYF. The DNA of the CDR3 is TGTGCCAGCAGTAAACAGGGGTCCTACGAGCAGTACTTC. This rearrangement joins TRBV7-9 to TRBJ2-7; TRBD1 agrees at 7 bases. The J segment lost 1 base and the V segment lost 6 bases, leaving 3 bases of the junction unmatched. The CDR3 totals 13 residues. Germline V CDR1 and CDR2: SEHNR, FQNEAQ (reference sequence).

This clonotype was seen at least ten times. The chain is built from TRBV5-1 and TRBJ2-1, with D possibly matching TRBD2 (7 bases). The germline CDR1 and CDR2 sequences are SGHRS and YFSETQ. CDR3 length: 15 amino acids. V was cut by 0 bases and J by 4 bases, with 11 bases left in between. The CDR3 here is CASSLGGGGYNEQFF. The CDR3 DNA is TGCGCCAGCAGCTTGGGGGGGGGCGGGTACAATGAGCAGTTCTTC.